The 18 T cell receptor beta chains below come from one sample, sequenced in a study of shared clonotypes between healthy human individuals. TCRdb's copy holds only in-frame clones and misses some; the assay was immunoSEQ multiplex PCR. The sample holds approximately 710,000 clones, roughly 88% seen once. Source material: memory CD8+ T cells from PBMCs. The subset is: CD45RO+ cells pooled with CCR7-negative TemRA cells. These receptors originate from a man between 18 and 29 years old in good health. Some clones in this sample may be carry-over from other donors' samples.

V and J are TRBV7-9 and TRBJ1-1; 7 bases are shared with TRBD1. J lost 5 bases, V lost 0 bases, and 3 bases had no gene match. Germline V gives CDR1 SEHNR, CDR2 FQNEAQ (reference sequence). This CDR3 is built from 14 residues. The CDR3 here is CASSLASGGTEAFF. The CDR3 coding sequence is TGTGCCAGCAGCTTAGCTTCAGGGGGGACTGAAGCTTTCTTT. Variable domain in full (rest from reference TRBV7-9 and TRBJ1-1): DTGVSQNPRHKITKRGQNVTFRCDPISEHNRLYWYRQTLGQGPEFLTYFQNEAQLEKSRLLSDRFSAERPKGSFSTLEIQRTEQGDSAMYLCASSLASGGTEAFFGQGTRLTVV.

Here the CDR3 DNA reads TGTGCCAGCAGCGCCGGAGAGCAGTTCTTC. This codes for CASSAGEQFF. The V call is TRBV11-2, the J call TRBJ2-1; D not certain. CDR3 length equals 10 residues. Trimming removed 5 bases from V and 10 bases from J, with 6 bases in between. Germline CDR1 is SGHAT and CDR2 is FQNNGV.

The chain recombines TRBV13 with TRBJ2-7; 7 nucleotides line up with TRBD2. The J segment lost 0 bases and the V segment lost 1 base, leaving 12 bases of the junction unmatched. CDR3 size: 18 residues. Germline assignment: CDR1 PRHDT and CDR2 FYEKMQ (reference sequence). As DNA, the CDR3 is TGTGCCAGCAGCTTAGCCTCGGGAGGAGGGTTCGACTCCTACGAGCAGTACTTC. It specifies CASSLASGGGFDSYEQYF.

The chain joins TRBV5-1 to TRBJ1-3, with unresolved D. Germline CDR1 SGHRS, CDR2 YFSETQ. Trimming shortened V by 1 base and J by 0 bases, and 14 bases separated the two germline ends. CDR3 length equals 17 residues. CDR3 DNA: TGCGCCAGCAGCTTGAATGGCCTTCCTCCCTCTGGAAACACCATATATTTT. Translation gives CASSLNGLPPSGNTIYF.

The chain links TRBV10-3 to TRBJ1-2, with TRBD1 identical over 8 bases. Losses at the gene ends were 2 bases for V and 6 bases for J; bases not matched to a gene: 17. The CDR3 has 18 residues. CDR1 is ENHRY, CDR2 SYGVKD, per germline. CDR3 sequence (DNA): TGTGCCATCAGTGAGCCAGATAGGGGGACAGGATCCTTGGATGGCTACACCTTC. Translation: CAISEPDRGTGSLDGYTF.

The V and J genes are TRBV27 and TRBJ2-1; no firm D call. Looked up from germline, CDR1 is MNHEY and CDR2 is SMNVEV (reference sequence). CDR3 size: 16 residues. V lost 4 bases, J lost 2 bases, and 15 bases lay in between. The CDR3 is CASSSSETATYNEQFF. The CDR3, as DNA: TGTGCCAGCAGTTCATCCGAGACGGCTACCTACAATGAGCAGTTCTTC.

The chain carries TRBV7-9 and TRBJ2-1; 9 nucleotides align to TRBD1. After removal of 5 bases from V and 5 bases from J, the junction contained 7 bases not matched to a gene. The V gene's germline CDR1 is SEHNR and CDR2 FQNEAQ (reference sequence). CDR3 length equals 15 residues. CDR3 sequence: CASSLGTGLNNEQFF. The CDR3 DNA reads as TGTGCCAGCAGCCTCGGGACAGGGTTGAACAATGAGCAGTTCTTC.

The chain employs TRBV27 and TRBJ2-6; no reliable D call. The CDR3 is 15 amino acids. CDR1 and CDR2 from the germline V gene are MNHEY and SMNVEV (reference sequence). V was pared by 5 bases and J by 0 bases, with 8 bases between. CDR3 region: CASSETNSGANVLTF. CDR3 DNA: TGTGCCAGCAGTGAAACCAACTCTGGGGCCAACGTCCTGACTTTC.

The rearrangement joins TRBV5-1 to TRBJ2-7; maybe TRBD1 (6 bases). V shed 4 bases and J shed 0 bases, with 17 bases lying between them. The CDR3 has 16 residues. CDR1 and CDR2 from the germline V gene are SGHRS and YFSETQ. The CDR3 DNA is TGCGCCAGCAGCATAAATCGGGACACCGACTCCTACGAGCAGTACTTC. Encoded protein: CASSINRDTDSYEQYF. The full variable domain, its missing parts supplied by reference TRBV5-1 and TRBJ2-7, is KAGVTQTPRYLIKTRGQQVTLSCSPISGHRSVSWYQQTPGQGLQFLFEYFSETQRNKGNFPGRFSGRQFSNSRSEMNVSTLELGDSALYLCASSINRDTDSYEQYFGPGTRLTVT.

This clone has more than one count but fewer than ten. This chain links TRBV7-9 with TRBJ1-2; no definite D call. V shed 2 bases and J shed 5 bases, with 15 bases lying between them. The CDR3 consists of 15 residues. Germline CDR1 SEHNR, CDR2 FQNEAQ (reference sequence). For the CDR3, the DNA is TGTGCCAGCAGCTTACCAGGTGCAAGGGATTATGGCTACACCTTC. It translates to CASSLPGARDYGYTF. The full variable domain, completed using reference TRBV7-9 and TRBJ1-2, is DTGVSQNPRHKITKRGQNVTFRCDPISEHNRLYWYRQTLGQGPEFLTYFQNEAQLEKSRLLSDRFSAERPKGSFSTLEIQRTEQGDSAMYLCASSLPGARDYGYTFGSGTRLTVV.

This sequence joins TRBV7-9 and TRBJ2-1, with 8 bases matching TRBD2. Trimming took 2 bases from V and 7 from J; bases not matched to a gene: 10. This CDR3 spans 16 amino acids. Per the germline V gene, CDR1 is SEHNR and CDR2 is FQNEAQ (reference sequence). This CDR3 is CASSLTGTRGMNEQFF. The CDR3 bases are TGTGCCAGCAGCTTAACCGGGACTAGGGGTATGAATGAGCAGTTCTTC.

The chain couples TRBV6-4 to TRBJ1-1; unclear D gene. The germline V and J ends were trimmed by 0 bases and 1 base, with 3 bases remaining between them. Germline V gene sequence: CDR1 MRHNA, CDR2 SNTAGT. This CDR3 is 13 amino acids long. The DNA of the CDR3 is TGTGCCAGCAGTGACTCCCCGAACACTGAAGCTTTCTTT. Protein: CASSDSPNTEAFF.

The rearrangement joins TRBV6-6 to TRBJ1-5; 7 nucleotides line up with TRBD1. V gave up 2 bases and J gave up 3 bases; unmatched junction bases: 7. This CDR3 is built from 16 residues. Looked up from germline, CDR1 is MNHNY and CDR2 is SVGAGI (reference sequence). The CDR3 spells CASSYSVDRANQPQHF. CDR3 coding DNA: TGTGCCAGCAGTTACAGCGTAGACAGGGCCAATCAGCCCCAGCATTTT.

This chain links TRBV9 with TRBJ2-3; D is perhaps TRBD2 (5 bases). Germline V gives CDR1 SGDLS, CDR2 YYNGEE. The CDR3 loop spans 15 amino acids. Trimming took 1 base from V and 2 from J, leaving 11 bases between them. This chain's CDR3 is CASSVSSAITDTQYF. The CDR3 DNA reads TGTGCCAGCAGCGTAAGTAGCGCGATCACAGATACGCAGTATTTT.

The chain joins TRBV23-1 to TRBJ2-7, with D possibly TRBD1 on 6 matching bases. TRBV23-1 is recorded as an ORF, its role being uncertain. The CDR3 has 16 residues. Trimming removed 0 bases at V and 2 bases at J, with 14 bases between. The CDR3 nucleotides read TGCGCCAGCAGTCAATCTGCGGACAGCGAACCCTACGAGCAGTACTTC. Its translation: CASSQSADSEPYEQYF.

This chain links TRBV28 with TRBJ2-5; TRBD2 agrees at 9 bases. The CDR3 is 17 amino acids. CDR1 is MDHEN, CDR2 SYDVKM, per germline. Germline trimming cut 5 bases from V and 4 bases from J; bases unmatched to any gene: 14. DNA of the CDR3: TGTGCCAGCAGTCCTTTTGCGGGAGGGGGTTCGGGAGAGACCCAGTACTTC. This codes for CASSPFAGGGSGETQYF.

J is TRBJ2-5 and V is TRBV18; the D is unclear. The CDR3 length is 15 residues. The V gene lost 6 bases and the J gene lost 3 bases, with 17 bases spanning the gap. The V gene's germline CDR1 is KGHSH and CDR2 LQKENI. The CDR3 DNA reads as TGTGCCAGCTCCCTCCCGGCAGACCACAAAGAGACCCAGTACTTC. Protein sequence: CASSLPADHKETQYF.

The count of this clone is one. For the CDR3, the DNA is TGCGCCAGCAGCTTGGCCAGCCAGGGGAGCTACGAGCAGTACTTC. Its protein is CASSLASQGSYEQYF. V and J are TRBV5-1 and TRBJ2-7; D might be TRBD1 (6 bases). The CDR3 loop spans 15 amino acids. Germline CDR1 SGHRS, CDR2 YFSETQ. The V gene lost 0 bases and the J gene lost 3 bases, with 13 bases spanning the gap. Together with reference TRBV5-1 and TRBJ2-7, the CDR3 gives the full variable domain: KAGVTQTPRYLIKTRGQQVTLSCSPISGHRSVSWYQQTPGQGLQFLFEYFSETQRNKGNFPGRFSGRQFSNSRSEMNVSTLELGDSALYLCASSLASQGSYEQYFGPGTRLTVT.